This T cell receptor (beta chain) stems from a study of breast tumors, draining lymph nodes, adjacent tissues. Study-level results: Tumor and nontumor repertoires were significantly more similar in luminal-like than in basal-like breast cancer. Data fit most tumor T cells coming from lymph node, expanding in tumor. Tumor repertoires ranked between lymph nodes and nontumor tissue in diversity, with V and J gene preferences. Data only fit, rather than demonstrated, lymph node origin of most tumor T cells.

MiXCR, applied by TCRdb to the multiplex PCR reads, yields one record per CDR3 protein. The sample has 180,000 or so distinct CDR3 sequences, approximately 30% seen once. In this sample, this clonotype turned up many times. As yet, its antigen is unknown. Samples came from axillary lymph nodes draining the breast cancer. The CDR3 runs to 18 residues. CDR1 is SEHNR and CDR2 is FQNEAQ in the germline V gene (reference sequence). V lost 3 bases, J lost 8 bases, and 15 bases stayed unmatched. This TCR was recovered from a female donor with breast cancer. Some clones in this sample may be carry-over from other donors' samples. This chain uses TRBV7-9 with TRBJ2-2; TRBD1 agrees at 10 bases. The sequenced sample consisted of axillary lymph node tissue. In DNA, the CDR3 is TGTGCCAGCAGCTTTCCTCCGACAGGGGGCCTGAGATCGGGGGAGCTGTTTTTT. It yields the protein CASSFPPTGGLRSGELFF.